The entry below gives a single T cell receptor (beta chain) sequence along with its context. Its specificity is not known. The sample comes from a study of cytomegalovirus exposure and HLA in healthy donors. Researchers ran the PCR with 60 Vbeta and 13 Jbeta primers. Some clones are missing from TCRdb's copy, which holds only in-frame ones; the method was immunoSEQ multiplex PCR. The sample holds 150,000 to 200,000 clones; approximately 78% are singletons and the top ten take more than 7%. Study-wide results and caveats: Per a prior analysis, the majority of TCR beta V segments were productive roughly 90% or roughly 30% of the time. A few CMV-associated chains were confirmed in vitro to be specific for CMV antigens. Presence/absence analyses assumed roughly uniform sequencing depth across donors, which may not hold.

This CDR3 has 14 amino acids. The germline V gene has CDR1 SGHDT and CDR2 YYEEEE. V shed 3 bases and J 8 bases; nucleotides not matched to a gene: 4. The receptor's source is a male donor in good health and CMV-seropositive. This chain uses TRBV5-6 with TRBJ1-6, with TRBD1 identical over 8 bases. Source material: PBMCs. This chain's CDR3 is CASSSDRADSPLHF. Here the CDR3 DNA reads TGTGCCAGCAGCTCGGACAGGGCGGATTCACCCCTCCACTTT.